The sequence of this T cell receptor beta chain was determined in a study of blood T cell repertoires in COVID-19. Across the study: The samples span acute and convalescent COVID-19 from the United States, Italy and Spain. PBMCs, B-cell-depleted T cells, or T cells were the source of the cDNA or gDNA that made up the material.

Original methodology: Estimates of nucleated cell counts were drawn from the amplification of reference gene primers. TCRdb's copy holds only in-frame clones and misses some; the assay was immunoSEQ multiplex PCR. V and J calls and clone size are those listed in that table; D and trimming were worked out from the DNA. The sample lists under 60,000 clones, just under 85% occurring once. Germline CDR1 is SGHRS and CDR2 is YFSETQ. The CDR3 is made up of 10 amino acids. V was pared by 5 bases and J by 6 bases, with 5 bases between. The V and J genes are TRBV5-1 and TRBJ1-2, with D uncertain. This sequence originates from a man between 60 and 75 years old with acute or convalescent COVID-19. Sequenced: peripheral blood. In nucleotides, the CDR3 is TGCGCCAGCAGTGGAGATGGCTACACCTTC. This sequence encodes CASSGDGYTF. Full variable domain (rest looked up from reference TRBV5-1 and TRBJ1-2): KAGVTQTPRYLIKTRGQQVTLSCSPISGHRSVSWYQQTPGQGLQFLFEYFSETQRNKGNFPGRFSGRQFSNSRSEMNVSTLELGDSALYLCASSGDGYTFGSGTRLTVV.